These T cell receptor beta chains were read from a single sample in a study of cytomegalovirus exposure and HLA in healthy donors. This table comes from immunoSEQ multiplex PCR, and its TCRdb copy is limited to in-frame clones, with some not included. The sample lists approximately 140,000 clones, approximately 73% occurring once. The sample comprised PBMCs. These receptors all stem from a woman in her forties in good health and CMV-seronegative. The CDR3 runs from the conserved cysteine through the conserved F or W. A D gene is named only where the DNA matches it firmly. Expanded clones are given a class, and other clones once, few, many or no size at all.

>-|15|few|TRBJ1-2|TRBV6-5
CASSYDRLLGDGYTF
TGTGCCAGCAGTTACGACCGGCTGTTGGGAGATGGCTACACCTTC
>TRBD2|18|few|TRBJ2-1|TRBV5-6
CASSLVGTSGASYNEQFF
TGTGCCAGCAGCTTGGTAGGGACTAGCGGGGCCTCCTACAATGAGCAGTTCTTC
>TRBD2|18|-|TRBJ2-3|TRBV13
CASSSGLAATPSTDTQYF
TGTGCCAGCAGCTCGGGACTAGCGGCGACACCTAGCACAGATACGCAGTATTTT
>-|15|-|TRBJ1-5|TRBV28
CASSRTRVSHQPQHF
TGTGCCAGCAGCAGAACACGGGTGTCTCATCAGCCCCAGCATTTT
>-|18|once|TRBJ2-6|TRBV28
CASSTSLRGETGANVLTF
TGTGCCAGCAGCACGAGCCTCAGGGGGGAAACTGGGGCCAACGTCCTGACTTTC
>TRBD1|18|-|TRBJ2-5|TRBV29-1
CSVEDDPLRTGGWETQYF
TGCAGCGTTGAAGACGACCCCCTCCGGACAGGGGGTTGGGAGACCCAGTACTTC
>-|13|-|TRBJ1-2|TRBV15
CATSRDLEGLETF
TGTGCCACCAGCAGAGATCTTGAGGGATTAGAAACCTTC
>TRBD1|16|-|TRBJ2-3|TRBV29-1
CSVAASGTVFTDTQYF
TGCAGCGTTGCGGCGTCCGGGACAGTATTCACAGATACGCAGTATTTT
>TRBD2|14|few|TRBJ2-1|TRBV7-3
CASSPAGGKNEQFF
TGTGCCAGCAGCCCAGCGGGGGGGAAGAATGAGCAGTTCTTC
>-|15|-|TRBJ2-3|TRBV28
CASSMDSSYTDTQYF
TGTGCCAGCAGTATGGACAGCTCGTACACAGATACGCAGTATTTT
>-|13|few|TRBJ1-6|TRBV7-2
CASTGMRNSPLHF
TGTGCCAGCACCGGTATGAGGAATTCACCCCTCCACTTT
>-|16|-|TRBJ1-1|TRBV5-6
CASSPRVRGMGTEAFF
TGTGCCAGCAGCCCGCGGGTCCGAGGAATGGGGACTGAAGCTTTCTTT
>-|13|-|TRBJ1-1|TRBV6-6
CASSTRDFTEAFF
TGTGCCAGCAGTACGCGGGATTTCACTGAAGCTTTCTTT
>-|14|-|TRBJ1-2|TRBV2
CASSEALFATRHTF
TGTGCCAGCAGTGAAGCTCTATTCGCCACGCGCCACACCTTC
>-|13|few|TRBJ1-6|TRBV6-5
CASSSQGRSPLHF
TGTGCCAGCAGTAGTCAGGGTAGATCACCCCTCCACTTT
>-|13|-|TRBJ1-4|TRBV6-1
CASSLSFGRGLFF
TGTGCCAGCAGTTTATCCTTCGGGAGGGGCCTGTTTTTT
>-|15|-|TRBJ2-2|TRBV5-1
CASSGQGVKTGELFF
TGCGCCAGCAGCGGTCAAGGGGTGAAGACCGGGGAGCTGTTTTTT
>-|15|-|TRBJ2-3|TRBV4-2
CASSLQGELTDTQYF
TGTGCCAGCAGCCTACAGGGAGAACTTACAGATACGCAGTATTTT
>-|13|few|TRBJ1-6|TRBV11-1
CASSLTQNSPLHF
TGTGCCAGCAGCTTAACGCAGAATTCACCCCTCCACTTT
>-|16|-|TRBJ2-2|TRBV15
CATSRGQIPNTGELFF
TGTGCCACCAGCAGAGGACAGATCCCGAACACCGGGGAGCTGTTTTTT
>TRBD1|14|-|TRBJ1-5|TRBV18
CASSPGQGNQPQHF
TGTGCCAGCTCACCGGGACAGGGCAATCAGCCCCAGCATTTT
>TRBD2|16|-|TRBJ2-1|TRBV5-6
CASSPVAGGPSDEQFF
TGTGCCAGCAGTCCAGTAGCGGGGGGGCCCAGCGATGAGCAGTTCTTC
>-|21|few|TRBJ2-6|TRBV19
CASSMEGRGVYSSSGANVLTF
TGTGCCAGTAGTATGGAGGGCAGGGGGGTATATTCCAGCTCTGGGGCCAACGTCCTGACTTTC
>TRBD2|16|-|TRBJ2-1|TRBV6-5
CASSYSFSGGGNEQFF
TGTGCCAGCAGTTACTCATTCTCGGGGGGGGGCAATGAGCAGTTCTTC
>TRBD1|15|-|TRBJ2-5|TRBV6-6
CASTWTGLYQETQYF
TGTGCCAGCACCTGGACAGGGCTGTACCAAGAGACCCAGTACTTC
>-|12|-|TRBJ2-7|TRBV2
CATGVEDYEQYF
TGTGCCACCGGGGTCGAGGACTACGAGCAGTACTTC
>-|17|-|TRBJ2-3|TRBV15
CATSRDRAGGRTDTQYF
TGTGCCACCAGCAGAGATCGGGCAGGGGGGAGGACAGATACGCAGTATTTT
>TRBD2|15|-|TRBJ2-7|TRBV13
CASSSLAGGPYEQYF
TGTGCCAGCAGCTCACTAGCGGGGGGGCCGTACGAGCAGTACTTC
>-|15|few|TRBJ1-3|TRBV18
CASSPDRSSGNTIYF
TGTGCCAGCTCACCAGACAGAAGCTCTGGAAACACCATATATTTT
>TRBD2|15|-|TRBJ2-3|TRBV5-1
CASSPSGGFTDTQYF
TGCGCCAGCAGTCCGAGCGGGGGGTTCACAGATACGCAGTATTTT
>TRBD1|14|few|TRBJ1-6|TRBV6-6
CASSFRDRDSPLHF
TGTGCCAGCAGTTTCCGGGACAGGGATTCACCCCTCCACTTT
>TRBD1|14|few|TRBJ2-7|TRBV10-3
CAISGQGVSYEQYF
TGTGCCATCAGTGGACAGGGGGTTTCCTACGAGCAGTACTTC
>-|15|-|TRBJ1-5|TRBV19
CASSLKGSGNQPQHF
TGTGCCAGTAGTCTGAAGGGGTCCGGCAATCAGCCCCAGCATTTT
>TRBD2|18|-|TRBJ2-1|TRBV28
CASSLGRAGLPLYNEQFF
TGTGCCAGCAGTTTAGGAAGGGCGGGACTACCCCTTTACAATGAGCAGTTCTTC
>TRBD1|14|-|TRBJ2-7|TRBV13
CASSLQGASYEQYF
TGTGCCAGCAGCTTGCAGGGGGCTTCCTACGAGCAGTACTTC
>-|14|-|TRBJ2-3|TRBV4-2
CASSQPDNTDTQYF
TGTGCCAGCAGCCAGCCGGACAACACAGATACGCAGTATTTT
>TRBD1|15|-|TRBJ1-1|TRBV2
CASSLTGDMNTEAFF
TGTGCCAGCAGCCTTACAGGGGATATGAACACTGAAGCTTTCTTT
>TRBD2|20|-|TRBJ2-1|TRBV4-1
CASSQLFGTSGGGSYNEQFF
TGCGCCAGCAGCCAGTTATTCGGGACTAGCGGGGGTGGGTCCTACAATGAGCAGTTCTTC
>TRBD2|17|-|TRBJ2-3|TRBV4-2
CASSPSLLAGGTDTQYF
TGTGCCAGCAGCCCCTCTCTCCTAGCGGGGGGTACAGATACGCAGTATTTT
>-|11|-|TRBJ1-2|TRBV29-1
CSVGQVNGYTF
TGCAGCGTTGGACAGGTTAACGGCTACACCTTC
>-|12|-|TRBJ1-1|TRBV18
CASSAGKAEAFF
TGTGCCAGCTCTGCAGGGAAGGCTGAAGCTTTCTTT